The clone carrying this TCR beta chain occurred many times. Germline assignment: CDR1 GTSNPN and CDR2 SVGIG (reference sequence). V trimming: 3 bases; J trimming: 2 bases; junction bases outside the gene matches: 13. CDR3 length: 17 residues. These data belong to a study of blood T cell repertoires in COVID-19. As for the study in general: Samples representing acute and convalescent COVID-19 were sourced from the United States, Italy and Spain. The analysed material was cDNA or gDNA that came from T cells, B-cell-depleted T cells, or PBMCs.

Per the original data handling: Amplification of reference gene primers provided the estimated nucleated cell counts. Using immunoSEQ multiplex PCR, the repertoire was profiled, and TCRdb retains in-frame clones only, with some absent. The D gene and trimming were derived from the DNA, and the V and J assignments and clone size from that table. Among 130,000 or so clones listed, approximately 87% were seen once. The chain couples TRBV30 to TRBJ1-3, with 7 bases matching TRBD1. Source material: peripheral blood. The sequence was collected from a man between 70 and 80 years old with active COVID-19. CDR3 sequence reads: CAWRGKGARFAGNTIYF. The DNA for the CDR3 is TGTGCCTGGAGGGGGAAGGGGGCGCGGTTTGCTGGAAACACCATATATTTT. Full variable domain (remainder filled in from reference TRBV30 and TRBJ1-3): SQTIHQWPATLVQPVGSPLSLECTVEGTSNPNLYWYRQAAGRGLQLLFYSVGIGQISSEVPQNLSASRPQDRQFILSSKKLLLSDSGFYLCAWRGKGARFAGNTIYFGEGSWLTVV.